These T cell receptor beta chains were read from a single sample in a study of blood T cell repertoires in COVID-19. Assay used: immunoSEQ multiplex PCR; TCRdb lists only in-frame clones, some missing. In the table there are some 270,000 clones, approximately 83% of which are singletons. Sequencing was carried out using PBMCs or T cells enriched from blood (not recorded which). The receptor source for this set is a woman aged 30 to 39 who had recovered from COVID-19. CDR3s include the opening cysteine and the closing phenylalanine or tryptophan. The order of the fields is J gene, V gene, CDR3 protein.

TRBJ2-5,TRBV27,CANSPFGGGIQETQYF
TRBJ2-5,TRBV27,CASSRDSQETQYF
TRBJ1-1,TRBV7-9,CASSLMGAPSPNTEAFF
TRBJ1-4,TRBV4-1,CASSQESGRGLGEKLFF
TRBJ2-1,TRBV7-9,CASSLDASSYNEQFF
TRBJ2-3,TRBV24-1,CATSDSRTGGRGTDTQYF
TRBJ1-2,TRBV28,CASSLGDSHYGYTF
TRBJ2-2,TRBV30,CAWTLAGSFTGELFF
TRBJ1-4,TRBV19,CASRWGQVNEKLFF
TRBJ1-2,TRBV6-5,CASSPYRDRGYGYTF
TRBJ1-2,TRBV28,CASSRQGDYGYTF
TRBJ1-5,TRBV6-5,CASRGGSNQPQHF
TRBJ1-2,TRBV27,CASGEGTPSKLYGYTF
TRBJ2-7,TRBV27,CASSFQRGSYEQYF
TRBJ1-4,TRBV3-1/TRBV3-2,CASSQDGTGGYEKLFF
TRBJ2-1,TRBV6-5,CASRDTGQGNEQFF
TRBJ1-2,TRBV11-2,CASSPPSDGYTF
TRBJ2-1,TRBV3-1/TRBV3-2,CASSQDVRGPSYNEQFF
TRBJ2-7,TRBV9,CASSAGEFEGRNEQYF
TRBJ1-6,TRBV27,CASSLRGSGRNSPLHF
TRBJ1-1,TRBV29-1,CSVEGRLNTEAFF
TRBJ2-1,TRBV10-3,CAISESPGLAGRYNEQFF
TRBJ2-5,TRBV10-2,CASSGLEQETQYF
TRBJ1-1,TRBV7-9,CASSLEDSHEAFF
TRBJ2-7,TRBV24-1,CASRGGASDEQYF
TRBJ2-5,TRBV7-3,CASSLGGFGQETQYF
TRBJ2-3,TRBV6-4,CASSEIGRSRDTQYF
TRBJ2-2,TRBV3-1/TRBV3-2,CASSQGARAGELFF
TRBJ2-5,TRBV24-1,CATSGSDQETQYF
TRBJ2-4,TRBV28,CASSPSGLLAKNIQYF
TRBJ2-2,TRBV3-1/TRBV3-2,CASSSGHLNTGELFF
TRBJ1-3,TRBV19,CASRDIRNTIYF
TRBJ2-7,TRBV28,CASSLPGSGYEQYF
TRBJ1-1,TRBV19,CASNFGGQLNTEAFF
TRBJ1-1,TRBV27,CASSFIAGTGTTEAFF
TRBJ2-7,TRBV7-9,CASSSRLGRDEQYF
TRBJ2-5,TRBV3-1/TRBV3-2,CASSQDDRGTQYF
TRBJ2-3,TRBV6-5,CASRGLATGTDTQYF
TRBJ1-2,TRBV20-1,CSAPGRGYTF
TRBJ2-2,TRBV27,CASSLSGQGSIGELFF
TRBJ2-3,TRBV24-1,CATSPGRSVTQYF
TRBJ2-5,TRBV10-3,CAVASGSGQETQYF
TRBJ1-1,TRBV28,CASSRTGANLNTEAFF
TRBJ2-7,TRBV19,CATRTSGSYEQYF
TRBJ2-7,TRBV11-1,CASRYTGAVGEQYF
TRBJ1-6,TRBV2,CASSGEVESPLHF
TRBJ2-3,TRBV5-4,CASSQTAQGTDTQYF
TRBJ1-2,TRBV7-2,CASSLLGTDLYGYTF
TRBJ2-5,TRBV11-2,CASSPNRLAGAREWAQYF
TRBJ1-2,TRBV28,CASSLWGTGEGYTF
TRBJ1-5,TRBV28,CASQGTNQPQHF
TRBJ1-6,TRBV7-2,CASSLTGSSYNSPLHF
TRBJ2-2,TRBV4-2,CASSPQQGANTGELFF